This entry lists 9 T cell receptor beta chains sequenced from one sample in a study of graft-versus-host responses after intestinal transplantation. Sequencing was performed with immunoSEQ multiplex PCR; in TCRdb, only in-frame clones are kept and a portion is missing. The table records tens of thousands of clones, 90% to 95% of them present only once. No antigen is known for these receptors. This material consisted of unstimulated CD8+ T cells sorted from spleen or lymph node cells, taken before intestinal transplant. The receptors stem from a human donor who received an intestinal transplant.

This clone was recorded only once. This chain connects TRBV30 to TRBJ1-3; D is perhaps TRBD1 (5 bases). The germline V and J ends were trimmed by 3 bases and 4 bases, with 16 bases remaining between them. CDR3 length equals 15 residues. In germline, CDR1 is GTSNPN, CDR2 SVGIG (reference sequence). CDR3: CAWSPYSGGGNTIYF. The CDR3 nucleotides are TGTGCCTGGAGCCCCTATTCGGGGGGGGGAAACACCATATATTTT.

The J gene is TRBJ1-1, the V gene TRBV13, with TRBD1 as a possible D gene (5 bases). Trimming pared 8 bases from V and 4 bases from J, leaving 14 bases between. Germline loops: CDR1 PRHDT, CDR2 FYEKMQ (reference sequence). The CDR3 spans 13 residues. CDR3 protein: CASVAGRGTEAFF. DNA of the CDR3: TGTGCCAGCGTCGCGGGGCGGGGCACTGAAGCTTTCTTT.

This rearrangement joins TRBV19 to TRBJ2-2; 12 bases match TRBD2. CDR1 is LNHDA and CDR2 is SQIVND in the germline V gene (reference sequence). The CDR3 runs 16 residues. V gave up 4 bases and J gave up 3 bases; unmatched junction bases: 3. The CDR3: CASSTTSGRDTGELFF. The DNA of the CDR3 is TGTGCCAGTAGTACGACTAGCGGGAGAGACACCGGGGAGCTGTTTTTT.

V is TRBV7-2 and J is TRBJ1-2, with 8 bases matching TRBD1. CDR1 SGHTA and CDR2 FQGNSA come from the germline V gene. Losses at the gene ends were 5 bases for V and 6 bases for J; bases not matched to a gene: 11. CDR3 length: 15 amino acids. Written as DNA, the CDR3 is TGTGCCAGCAGCGTTGGGGCAGGGACAGGAGATGGCTACACCTTC. It specifies CASSVGAGTGDGYTF.

The V call is TRBV27, the J call TRBJ2-1; D unresolved. Germline assignment: CDR1 MNHEY and CDR2 SMNVEV (reference sequence). Trimming shortened V by 2 bases and J by 8 bases, and 4 bases separated the two germline ends. The CDR3 is made up of 11 amino acids. The CDR3 sequence is CASSLADEQFF. The CDR3 DNA reads TGTGCCAGCAGTTTAGCGGATGAGCAGTTCTTC.

CDR3 sequence: CASSLSDNEQFF. As DNA, the CDR3 is TGTGCCAGCAGCTTGTCGGACAATGAGCAGTTCTTC. The chain employs TRBV5-6 and TRBJ2-1; D remains ambiguous. V was clipped by 1 base and J by 5 bases, with 4 bases between them. CDR3 length: 12 residues. In germline, CDR1 is SGHDT, CDR2 YYEEEE.

The chain couples TRBV27 to TRBJ2-1; 8 bases align to TRBD1. This CDR3 comprises 14 residues. Trimming took 8 bases from V and 7 from J; bases not matched to a gene: 10. CDR1 and CDR2 (germline): MNHEY, SMNVEV (reference sequence). In DNA, the CDR3 is TGTGCCAGCTGCATGCAGGGGGCTCTAAATGAGCAGTTCTTC. Translation: CASCMQGALNEQFF.

This clone was seen only a few times. The chain uses TRBV19 and TRBJ2-1; 9 nucleotides line up with TRBD2. CDR3 length equals 15 residues. Germline assignment: CDR1 LNHDA and CDR2 SQIVND (reference sequence). The J segment lost 1 base and the V segment lost 5 bases, leaving 3 bases of the junction unmatched. In DNA form, the CDR3 reads TGTGCCAGTAGTGTTAGCGGGGGATCCTACAATGAGCAGTTCTTC. The encoded protein is CASSVSGGSYNEQFF.

The V and J genes are TRBV6-5 and TRBJ2-7; 9 bases align to TRBD1. This CDR3 has 13 residues. V gave up 5 bases and J gave up 3 bases; unmatched junction bases: 2. Germline values: CDR1 MNHEY, CDR2 SVGAGI. The CDR3, as DNA: TGTGCCAGCAGTGCGACAGGGGGCTACGAGCAGTACTTC. As protein: CASSATGGYEQYF.